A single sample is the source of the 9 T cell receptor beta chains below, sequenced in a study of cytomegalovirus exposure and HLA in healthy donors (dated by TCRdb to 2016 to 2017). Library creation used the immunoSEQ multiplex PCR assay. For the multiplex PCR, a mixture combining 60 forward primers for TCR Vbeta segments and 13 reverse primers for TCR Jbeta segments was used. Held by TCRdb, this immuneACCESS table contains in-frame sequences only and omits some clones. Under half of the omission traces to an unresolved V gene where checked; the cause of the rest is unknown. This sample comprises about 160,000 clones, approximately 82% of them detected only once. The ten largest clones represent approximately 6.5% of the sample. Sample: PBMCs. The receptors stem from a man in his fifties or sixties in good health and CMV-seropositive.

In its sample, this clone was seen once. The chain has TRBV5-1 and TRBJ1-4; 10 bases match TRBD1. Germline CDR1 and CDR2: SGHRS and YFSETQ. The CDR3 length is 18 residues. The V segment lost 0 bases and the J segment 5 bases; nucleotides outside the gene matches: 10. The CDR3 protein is CASSLVPGQGLENEKLFF. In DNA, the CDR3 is TGCGCCAGCAGCTTGGTCCCGGGACAGGGGTTAGAGAATGAAAAACTGTTTTTT.

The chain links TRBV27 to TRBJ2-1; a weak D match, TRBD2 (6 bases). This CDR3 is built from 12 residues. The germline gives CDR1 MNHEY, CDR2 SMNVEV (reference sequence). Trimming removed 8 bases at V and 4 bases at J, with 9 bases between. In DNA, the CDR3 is TGTGCCAGCGGGGACTTTTACAATGAGCAGTTCTTC. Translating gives CASGDFYNEQFF.

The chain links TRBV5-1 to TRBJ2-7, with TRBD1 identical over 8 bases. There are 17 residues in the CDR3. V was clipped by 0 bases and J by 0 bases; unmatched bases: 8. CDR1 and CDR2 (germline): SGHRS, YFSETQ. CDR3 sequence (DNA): TGCGCCAGCAGCTTGGGAAGGGACAGGTACGACTCCTACGAGCAGTACTTC. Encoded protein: CASSLGRDRYDSYEQYF.

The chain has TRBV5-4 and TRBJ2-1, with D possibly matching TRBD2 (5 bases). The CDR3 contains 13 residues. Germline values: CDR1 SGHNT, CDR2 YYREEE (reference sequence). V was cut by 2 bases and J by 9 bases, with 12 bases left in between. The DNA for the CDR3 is TGTGCCAGCAGCTTAAGTAACGGGATTGAGCAGTTCTTC. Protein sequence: CASSLSNGIEQFF.

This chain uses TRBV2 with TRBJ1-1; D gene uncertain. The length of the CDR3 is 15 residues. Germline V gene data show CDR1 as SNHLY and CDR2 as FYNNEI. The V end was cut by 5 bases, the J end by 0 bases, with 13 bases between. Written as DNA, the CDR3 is TGTGCCAGCAGTCTCCAAGCGGCCATGAACACTGAAGCTTTCTTT. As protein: CASSLQAAMNTEAFF.

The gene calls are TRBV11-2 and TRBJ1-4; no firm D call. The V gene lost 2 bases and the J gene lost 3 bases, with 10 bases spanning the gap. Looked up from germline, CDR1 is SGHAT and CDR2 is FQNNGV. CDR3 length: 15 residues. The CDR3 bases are TGTGCCAGCAGCTTAAGGTCGCGGCCTAATGAAAAACTGTTTTTT. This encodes CASSLRSRPNEKLFF.

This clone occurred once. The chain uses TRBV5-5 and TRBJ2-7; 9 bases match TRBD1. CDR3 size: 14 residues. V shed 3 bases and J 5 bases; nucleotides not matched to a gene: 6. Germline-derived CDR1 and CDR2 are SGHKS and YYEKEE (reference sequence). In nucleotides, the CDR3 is TGTGCCAGCAGCTATATACAGGGGGCCAACGAGCAGTACGTC. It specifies CASSYIQGANEQYV.

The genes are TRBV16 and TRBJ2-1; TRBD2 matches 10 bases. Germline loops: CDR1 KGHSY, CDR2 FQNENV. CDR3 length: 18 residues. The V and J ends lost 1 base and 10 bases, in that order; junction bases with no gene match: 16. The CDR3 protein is CASSQLETGLAGVGEQFF. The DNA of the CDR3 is TGTGCCAGCAGCCAATTAGAGACGGGCCTAGCGGGGGTCGGGGAGCAGTTCTTC.

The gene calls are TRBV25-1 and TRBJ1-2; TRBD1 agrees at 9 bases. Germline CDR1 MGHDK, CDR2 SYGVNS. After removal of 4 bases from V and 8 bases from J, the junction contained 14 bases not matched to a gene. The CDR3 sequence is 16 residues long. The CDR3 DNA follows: TGTGCCAGCAGTGCCGGGACAGGGTTTCGGCTTGAGGGCTACACCTTC. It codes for CASSAGTGFRLEGYTF.